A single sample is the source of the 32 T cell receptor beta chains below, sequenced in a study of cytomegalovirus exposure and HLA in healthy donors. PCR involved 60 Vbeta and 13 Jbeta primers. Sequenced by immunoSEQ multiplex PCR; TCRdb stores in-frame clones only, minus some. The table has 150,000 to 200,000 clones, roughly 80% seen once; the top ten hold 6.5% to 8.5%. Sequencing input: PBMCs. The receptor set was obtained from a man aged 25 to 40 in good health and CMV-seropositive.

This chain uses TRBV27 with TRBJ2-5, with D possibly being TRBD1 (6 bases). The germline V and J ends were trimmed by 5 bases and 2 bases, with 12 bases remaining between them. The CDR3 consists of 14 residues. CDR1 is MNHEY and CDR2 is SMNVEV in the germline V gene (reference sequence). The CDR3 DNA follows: TGTGCCAGCAGTCACCGGGACACACAAGAGACCCAGTACTTC. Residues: CASSHRDTQETQYF.

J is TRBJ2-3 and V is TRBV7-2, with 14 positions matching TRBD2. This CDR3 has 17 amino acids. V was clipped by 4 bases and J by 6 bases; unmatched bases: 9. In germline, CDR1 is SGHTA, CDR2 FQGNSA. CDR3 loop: CASSSRLAGGPKDTQYF. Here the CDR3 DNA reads TGTGCCAGCAGCTCTAGACTAGCGGGGGGGCCTAAGGATACGCAGTATTTT.

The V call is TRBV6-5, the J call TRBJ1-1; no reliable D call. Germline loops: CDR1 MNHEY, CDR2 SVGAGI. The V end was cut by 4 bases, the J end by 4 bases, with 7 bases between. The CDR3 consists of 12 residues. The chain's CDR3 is CASSFRGTEAFF. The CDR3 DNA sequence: TGTGCCAGCAGTTTCAGAGGCACTGAAGCTTTCTTT.

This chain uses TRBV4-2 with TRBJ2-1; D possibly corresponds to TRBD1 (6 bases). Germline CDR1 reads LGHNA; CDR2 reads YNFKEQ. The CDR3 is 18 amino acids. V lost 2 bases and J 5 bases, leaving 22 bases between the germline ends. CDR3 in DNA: TGTGCCAGCAGCCAACGCCTGGGGCAGGGACACCTGAACAATGAGCAGTTCTTC. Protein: CASSQRLGQGHLNNEQFF.

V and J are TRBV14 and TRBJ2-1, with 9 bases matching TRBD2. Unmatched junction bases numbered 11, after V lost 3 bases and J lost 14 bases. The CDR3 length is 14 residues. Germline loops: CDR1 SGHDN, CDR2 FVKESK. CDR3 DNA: TGTGCCAGCAGCCAGACCGGGACTAGCCCTTGGAAGTTCTTC. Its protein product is CASSQTGTSPWKFF.

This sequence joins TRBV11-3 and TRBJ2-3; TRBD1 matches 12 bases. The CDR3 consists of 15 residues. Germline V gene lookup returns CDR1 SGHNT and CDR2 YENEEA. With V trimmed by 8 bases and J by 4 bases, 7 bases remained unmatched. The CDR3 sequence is CASARGQGAADTQYF. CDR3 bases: TGTGCCAGCGCACGGGGACAGGGGGCGGCAGATACGCAGTATTTT.

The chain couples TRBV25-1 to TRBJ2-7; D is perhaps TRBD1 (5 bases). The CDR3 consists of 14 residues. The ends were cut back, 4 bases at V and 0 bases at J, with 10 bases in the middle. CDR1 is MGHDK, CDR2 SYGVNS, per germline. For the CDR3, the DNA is TGTGCCAGCAGTGCCAGACAGAGCTCCTACGAGCAGTACTTC. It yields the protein CASSARQSSYEQYF.

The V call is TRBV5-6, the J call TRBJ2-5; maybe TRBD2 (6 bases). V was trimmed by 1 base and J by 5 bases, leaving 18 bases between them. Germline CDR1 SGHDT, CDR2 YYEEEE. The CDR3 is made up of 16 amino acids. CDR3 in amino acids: CASSLLGRENGETQYF. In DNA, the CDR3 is TGTGCCAGCAGCTTGCTAGGGCGGGAAAACGGGGAGACCCAGTACTTC.

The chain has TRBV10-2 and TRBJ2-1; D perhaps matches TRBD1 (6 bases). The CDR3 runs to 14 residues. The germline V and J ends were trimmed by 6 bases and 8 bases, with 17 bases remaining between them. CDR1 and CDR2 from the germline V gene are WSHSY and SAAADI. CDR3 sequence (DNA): TGCGCCAGCAGCAGGGACACACAGGGCCATGAGCAGTTCTTC. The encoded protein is CASSRDTQGHEQFF.

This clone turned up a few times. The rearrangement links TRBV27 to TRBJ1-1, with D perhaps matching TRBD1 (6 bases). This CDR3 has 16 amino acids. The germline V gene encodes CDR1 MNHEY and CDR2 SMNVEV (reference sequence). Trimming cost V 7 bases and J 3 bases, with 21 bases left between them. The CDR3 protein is CASKFQRGARDTEAFF. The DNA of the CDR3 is TGTGCCAGCAAGTTCCAACGGGGGGCGAGGGACACTGAAGCTTTCTTT.

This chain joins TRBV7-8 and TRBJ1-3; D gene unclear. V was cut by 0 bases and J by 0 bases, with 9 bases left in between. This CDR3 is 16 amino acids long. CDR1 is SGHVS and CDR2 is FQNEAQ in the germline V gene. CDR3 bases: TGTGCCAGCAGCTTAGCGCGCGGGAGCTCTGGAAACACCATATATTTT. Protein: CASSLARGSSGNTIYF.

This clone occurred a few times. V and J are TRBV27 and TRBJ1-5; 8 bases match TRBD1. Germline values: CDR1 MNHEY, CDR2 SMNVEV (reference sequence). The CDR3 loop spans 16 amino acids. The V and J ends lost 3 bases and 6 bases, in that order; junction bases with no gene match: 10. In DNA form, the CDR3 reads TGTGCCAGCAGTTTGGGTACCGGGACAGGAGGTCAGCCCCAGCATTTT. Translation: CASSLGTGTGGQPQHF.

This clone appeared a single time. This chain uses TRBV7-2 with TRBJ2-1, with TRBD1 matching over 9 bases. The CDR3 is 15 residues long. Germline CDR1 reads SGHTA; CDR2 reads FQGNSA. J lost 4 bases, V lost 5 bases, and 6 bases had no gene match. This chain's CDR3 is CASSTDRGDYNEQFF. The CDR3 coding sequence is TGTGCCAGCAGCACCGACAGGGGGGATTACAATGAGCAGTTCTTC. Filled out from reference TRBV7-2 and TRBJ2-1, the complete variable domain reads GAGVSQSPSNKVTEKGKDVELRCDPISGHTALYWYRQSLGQGLEFLIYFQGNSAPDKSGLPSDRFSAERTGGSVSTLTIQRTQQEDSAVYLCASSTDRGDYNEQFFGPGTRLTVL.

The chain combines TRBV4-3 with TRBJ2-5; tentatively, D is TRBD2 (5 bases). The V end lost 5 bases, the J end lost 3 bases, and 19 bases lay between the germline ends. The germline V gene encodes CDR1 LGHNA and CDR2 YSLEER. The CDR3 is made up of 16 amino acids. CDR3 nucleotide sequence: TGCGCCAGCAGCGGAAAACGTACTAGATACAAAGAGACCCAGTACTTC. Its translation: CASSGKRTRYKETQYF.

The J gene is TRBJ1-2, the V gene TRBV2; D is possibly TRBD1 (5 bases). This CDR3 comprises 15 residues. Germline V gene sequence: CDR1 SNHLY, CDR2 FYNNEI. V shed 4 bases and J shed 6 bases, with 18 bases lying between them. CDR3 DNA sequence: TGTGCCAGCAGTGTCGTGGAACCGGGGGGGGATGGCTACACCTTC. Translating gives CASSVVEPGGDGYTF. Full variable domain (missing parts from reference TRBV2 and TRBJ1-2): EPEVTQTPSHQVTQMGQEVILRCVPISNHLYFYWYRQILGQKVEFLVSFYNNEISEKSEIFDDQFSVERPDGSNFTLKIRSTKLEDSAMYFCASSVVEPGGDGYTFGSGTRLTVV.

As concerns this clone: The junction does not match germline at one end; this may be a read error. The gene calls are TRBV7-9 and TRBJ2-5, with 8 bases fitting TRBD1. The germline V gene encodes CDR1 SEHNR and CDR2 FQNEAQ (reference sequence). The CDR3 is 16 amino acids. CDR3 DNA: TGTTCCAGCAGCCTTACTCCAGGGGGCGGGAAGGAGACCCAGTACTTC. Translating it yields CSSSLTPGGGKETQYF.

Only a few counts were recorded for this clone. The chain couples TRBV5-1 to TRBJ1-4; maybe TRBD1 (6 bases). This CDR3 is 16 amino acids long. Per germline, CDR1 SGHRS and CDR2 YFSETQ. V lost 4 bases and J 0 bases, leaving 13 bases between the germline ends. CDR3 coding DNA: TGCGCCAGCAGCCTGCCACAGGGTGCAACTAATGAAAAACTGTTTTTT. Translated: CASSLPQGATNEKLFF.

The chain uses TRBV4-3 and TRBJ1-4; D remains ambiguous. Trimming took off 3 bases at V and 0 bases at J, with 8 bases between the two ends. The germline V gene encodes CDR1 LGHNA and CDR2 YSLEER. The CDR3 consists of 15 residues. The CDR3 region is CASSQYPATNEKLFF. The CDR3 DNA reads TGCGCCAGCAGCCAGTATCCTGCAACTAATGAAAAACTGTTTTTT.

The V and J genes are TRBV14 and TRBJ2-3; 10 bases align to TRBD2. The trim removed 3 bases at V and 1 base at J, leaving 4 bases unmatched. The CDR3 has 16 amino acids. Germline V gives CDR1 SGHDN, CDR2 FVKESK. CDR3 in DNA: TGTGCCAGCAGCCACCCACTAGCGGGACGCACAGATACGCAGTATTTT. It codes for CASSHPLAGRTDTQYF. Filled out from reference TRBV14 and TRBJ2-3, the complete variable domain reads EAGVTQFPSHSVIEKGQTVTLRCDPISGHDNLYWYRRVMGKEIKFLLHFVKESKQDESGMPNNRFLAERTGGTYSTLKVQPAELEDSGVYFCASSHPLAGRTDTQYFGPGTRLTVL.

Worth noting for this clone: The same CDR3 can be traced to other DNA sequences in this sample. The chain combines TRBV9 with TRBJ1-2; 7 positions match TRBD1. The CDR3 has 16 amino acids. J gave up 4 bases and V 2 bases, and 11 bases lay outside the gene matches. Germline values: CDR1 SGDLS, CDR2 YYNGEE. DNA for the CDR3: TGTGCCAGCAGCGTCTCCTTAGGGGGCGCCTCCTATGGCTACACCTTC. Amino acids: CASSVSLGGASYGYTF.

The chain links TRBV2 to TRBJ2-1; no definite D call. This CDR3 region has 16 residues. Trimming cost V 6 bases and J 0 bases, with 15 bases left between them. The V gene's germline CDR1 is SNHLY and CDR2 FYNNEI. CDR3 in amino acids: CASRQYTVSSYNEQFF. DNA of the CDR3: TGTGCCAGCAGACAATACACAGTCAGCTCCTACAATGAGCAGTTCTTC.

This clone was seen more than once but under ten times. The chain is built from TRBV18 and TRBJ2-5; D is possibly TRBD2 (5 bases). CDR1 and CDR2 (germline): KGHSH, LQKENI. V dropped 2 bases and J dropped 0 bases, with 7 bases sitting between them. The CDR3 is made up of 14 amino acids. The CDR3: CASSPEADQETQYF. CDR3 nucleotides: TGTGCCAGCTCACCAGAAGCGGACCAAGAGACCCAGTACTTC.

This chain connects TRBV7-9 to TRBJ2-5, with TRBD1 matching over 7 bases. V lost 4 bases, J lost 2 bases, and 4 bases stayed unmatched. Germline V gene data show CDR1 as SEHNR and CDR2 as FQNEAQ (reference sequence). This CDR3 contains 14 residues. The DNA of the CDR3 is TGTGCCAGCAGCTCCCGGACAGGTCAAGAGACCCAGTACTTC. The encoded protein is CASSSRTGQETQYF. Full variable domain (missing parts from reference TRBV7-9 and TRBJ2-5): DTGVSQNPRHKITKRGQNVTFRCDPISEHNRLYWYRQTLGQGPEFLTYFQNEAQLEKSRLLSDRFSAERPKGSFSTLEIQRTEQGDSAMYLCASSSRTGQETQYFGPGTRLLVL.

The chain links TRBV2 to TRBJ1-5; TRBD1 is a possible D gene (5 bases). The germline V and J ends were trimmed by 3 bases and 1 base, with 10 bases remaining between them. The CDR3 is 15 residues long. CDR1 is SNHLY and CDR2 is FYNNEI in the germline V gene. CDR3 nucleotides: TGTGCCAGCAGTGACAGGGTCTGGAGCAATCAGCCCCAGCATTTT. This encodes CASSDRVWSNQPQHF.

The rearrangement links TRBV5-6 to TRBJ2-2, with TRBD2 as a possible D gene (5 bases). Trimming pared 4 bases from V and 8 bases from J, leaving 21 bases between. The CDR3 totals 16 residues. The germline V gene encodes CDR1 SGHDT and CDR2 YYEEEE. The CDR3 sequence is CASSTLRRAIGGELFF. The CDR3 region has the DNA TGTGCCAGCAGCACCCTTCGGCGGGCCATAGGGGGGGAGCTGTTTTTT. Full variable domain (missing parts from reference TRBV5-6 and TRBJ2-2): DAGVTQSPTHLIKTRGQQVTLRCSPKSGHDTVSWYQQALGQGPQFIFQYYEEEERQRGNFPDRFSGHQFPNYSSELNVNALLLGDSALYLCASSTLRRAIGGELFFGEGSRLTVL.

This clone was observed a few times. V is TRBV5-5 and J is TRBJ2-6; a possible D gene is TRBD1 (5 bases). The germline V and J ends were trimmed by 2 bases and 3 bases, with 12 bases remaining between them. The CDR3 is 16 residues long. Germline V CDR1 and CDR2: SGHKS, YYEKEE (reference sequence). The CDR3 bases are TGTGCCAGCAGCTTACTCAGGGTAGGTGGGGCCAACGTCCTGACTTTC. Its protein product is CASSLLRVGGANVLTF.

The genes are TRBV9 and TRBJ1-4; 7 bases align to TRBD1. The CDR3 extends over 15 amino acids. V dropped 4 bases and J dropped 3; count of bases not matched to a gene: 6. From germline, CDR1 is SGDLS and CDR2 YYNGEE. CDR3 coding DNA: TGTGCCAGCAGCTCTTCGGGGACAGCTAATGAAAAACTGTTTTTT. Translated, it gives CASSSSGTANEKLFF.

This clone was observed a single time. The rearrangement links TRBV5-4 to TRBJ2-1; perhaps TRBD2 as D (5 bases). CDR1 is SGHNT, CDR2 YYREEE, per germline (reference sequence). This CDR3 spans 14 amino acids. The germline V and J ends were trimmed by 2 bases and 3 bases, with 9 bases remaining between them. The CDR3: CASSLAANYNEQFF. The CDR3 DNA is TGTGCCAGCAGCTTAGCGGCAAACTACAATGAGCAGTTCTTC.

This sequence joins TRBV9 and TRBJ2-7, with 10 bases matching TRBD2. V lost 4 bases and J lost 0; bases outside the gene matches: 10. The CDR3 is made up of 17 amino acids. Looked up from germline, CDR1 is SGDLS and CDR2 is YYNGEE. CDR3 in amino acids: CASSPSPLAGVSYEQYF. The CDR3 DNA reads TGTGCCAGCAGCCCGTCCCCCCTAGCGGGGGTCTCCTACGAGCAGTACTTC.

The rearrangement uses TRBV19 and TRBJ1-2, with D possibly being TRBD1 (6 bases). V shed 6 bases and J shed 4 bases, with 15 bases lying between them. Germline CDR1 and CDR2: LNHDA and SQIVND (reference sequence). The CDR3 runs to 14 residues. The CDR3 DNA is TGTGCCAGTAGCCAAAGACAGGACTTCTATGGCTACACCTTC. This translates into CASSQRQDFYGYTF.

CDR3 nucleotide sequence: TGTGCCAGCAGCTTGGAACTAGCGGGGAACAATGAGCAGTTCTTC. This gives the protein CASSLELAGNNEQFF. The rearrangement links TRBV7-7 to TRBJ2-1; 10 positions match TRBD2. This CDR3 is built from 15 residues. Germline V gene sequence: CDR1 SSHAT, CDR2 FNYEAQ (reference sequence). The trim removed 3 bases at V and 5 bases at J, leaving 4 bases unmatched.

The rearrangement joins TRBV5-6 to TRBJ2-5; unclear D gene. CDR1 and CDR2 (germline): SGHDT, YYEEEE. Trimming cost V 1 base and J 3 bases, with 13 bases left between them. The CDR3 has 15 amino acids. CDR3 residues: CASSLTSLPKETQYF. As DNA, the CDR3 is TGTGCCAGCAGCTTGACTTCACTCCCGAAAGAGACCCAGTACTTC.